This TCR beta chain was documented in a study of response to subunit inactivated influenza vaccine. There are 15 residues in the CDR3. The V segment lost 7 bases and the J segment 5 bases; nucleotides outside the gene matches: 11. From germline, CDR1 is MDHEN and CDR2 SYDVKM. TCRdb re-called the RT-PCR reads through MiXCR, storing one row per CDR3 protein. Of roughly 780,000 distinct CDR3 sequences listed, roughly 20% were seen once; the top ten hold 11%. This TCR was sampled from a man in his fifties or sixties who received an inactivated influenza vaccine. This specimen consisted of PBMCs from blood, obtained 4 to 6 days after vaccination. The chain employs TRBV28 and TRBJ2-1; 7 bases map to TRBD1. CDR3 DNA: TGTGCCAGCACTTACCCGAGGGGGCAAAACAATGAGCAGTTCTTC. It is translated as CASTYPRGQNNEQFF.